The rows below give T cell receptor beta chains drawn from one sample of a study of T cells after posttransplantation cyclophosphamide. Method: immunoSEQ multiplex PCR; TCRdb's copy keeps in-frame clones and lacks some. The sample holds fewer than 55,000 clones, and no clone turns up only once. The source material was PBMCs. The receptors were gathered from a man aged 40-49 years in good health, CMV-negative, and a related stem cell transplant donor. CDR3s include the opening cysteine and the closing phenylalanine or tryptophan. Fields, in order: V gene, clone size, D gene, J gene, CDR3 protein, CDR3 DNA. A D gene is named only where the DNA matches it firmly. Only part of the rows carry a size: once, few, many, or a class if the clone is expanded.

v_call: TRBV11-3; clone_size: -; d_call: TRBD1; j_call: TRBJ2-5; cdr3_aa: CASSLGQGDETQYF; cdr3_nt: TGTGCCAGCAGCTTGGGACAGGGGGACGAGACCCAGTACTTC
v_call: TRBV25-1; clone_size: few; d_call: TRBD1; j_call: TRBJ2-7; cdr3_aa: CASRPSGQGIYEQYF; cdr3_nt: TGTGCCAGCAGACCATCGGGACAGGGAATCTACGAGCAGTACTTC
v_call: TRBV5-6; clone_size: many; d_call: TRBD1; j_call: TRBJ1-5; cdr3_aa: CASSLGTGATQPQHF; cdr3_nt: TGTGCCAGCAGCTTAGGGACAGGGGCTACTCAGCCCCAGCATTTT
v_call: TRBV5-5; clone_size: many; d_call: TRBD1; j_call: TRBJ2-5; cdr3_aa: CASSVGQGRETQYF; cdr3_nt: TGTGCCAGCAGCGTCGGACAGGGGCGGGAGACCCAGTACTTC
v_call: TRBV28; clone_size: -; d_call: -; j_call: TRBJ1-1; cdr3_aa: CASSSRGGAGVGGAFF; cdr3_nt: TGTGCCAGCAGTTCGCGCGGGGGCGCTGGGGTAGGGGGAGCTTTCTTT
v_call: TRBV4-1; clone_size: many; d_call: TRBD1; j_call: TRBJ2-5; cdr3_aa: CASSHGLTDRGLETQYF; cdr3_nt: TGCGCCAGCAGCCATGGGCTTACCGACAGGGGCTTAGAGACCCAGTACTTC
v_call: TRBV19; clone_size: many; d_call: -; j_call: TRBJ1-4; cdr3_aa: CASSLGVTNEKLFF; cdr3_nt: TGTGCCAGTAGTTTAGGAGTAACTAATGAAAAACTGTTTTTT
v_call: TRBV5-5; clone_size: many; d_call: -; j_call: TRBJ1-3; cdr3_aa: CASSLNDAGAAGNTIYF; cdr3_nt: TGTGCCAGCAGCTTGAATGACGCAGGGGCGGCTGGAAACACCATATATTTT
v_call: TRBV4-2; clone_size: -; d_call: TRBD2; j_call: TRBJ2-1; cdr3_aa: CASSEVGLTSGSYNEQFF; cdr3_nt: TGTGCCAGCAGCGAGGTAGGTCTGACTAGCGGCTCCTACAATGAGCAGTTCTTC
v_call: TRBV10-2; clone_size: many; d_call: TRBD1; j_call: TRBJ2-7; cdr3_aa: CASSDGTGGAEQYF; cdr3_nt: TGCGCCAGCAGTGATGGGACAGGGGGGGCCGAGCAGTACTTC
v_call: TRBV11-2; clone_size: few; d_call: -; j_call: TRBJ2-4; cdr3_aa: CASSLVRGTESNF; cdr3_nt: TGTGCCAGCAGCTTAGTGAGGGGGACGGAGTCGAACTTC
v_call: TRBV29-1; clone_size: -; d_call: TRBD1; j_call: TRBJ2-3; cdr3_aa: CSVEWDRDTQYF; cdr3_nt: TGCAGCGTTGAGTGGGACAGAGATACGCAGTATTTT
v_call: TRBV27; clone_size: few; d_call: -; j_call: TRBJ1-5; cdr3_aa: CASSPTGDAQPQHF; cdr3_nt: TGTGCCAGCAGCCCGACAGGAGATGCTCAGCCCCAGCATTTT
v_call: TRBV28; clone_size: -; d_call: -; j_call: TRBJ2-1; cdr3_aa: CASSLGQGYEQFF; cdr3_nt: TGTGCCAGCAGTTTAGGGCAGGGGTATGAGCAGTTCTTC
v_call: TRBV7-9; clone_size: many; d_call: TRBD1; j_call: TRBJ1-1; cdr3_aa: CASTTGGTEAFF; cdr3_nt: TGTGCCAGCACCACAGGGGGCACTGAAGCTTTCTTT
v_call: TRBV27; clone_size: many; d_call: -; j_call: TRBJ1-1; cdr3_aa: CASSPMRGGGSEAFF; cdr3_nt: TGTGCCAGCAGTCCTATGCGAGGGGGTGGATCTGAAGCTTTCTTT
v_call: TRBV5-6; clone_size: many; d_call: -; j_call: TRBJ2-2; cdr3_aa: CASSSTGINTGELFF; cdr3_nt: TGTGCCAGCAGCTCAACCGGGATCAACACCGGGGAGCTGTTTTTT
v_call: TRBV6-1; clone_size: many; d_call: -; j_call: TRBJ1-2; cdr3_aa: CASRLGEANYGYTF; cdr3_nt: TGTGCCAGCAGGCTAGGGGAGGCGAACTATGGCTACACCTTC
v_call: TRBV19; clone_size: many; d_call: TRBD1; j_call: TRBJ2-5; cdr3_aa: CASSMDRASGETQYF; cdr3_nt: TGTGCCAGTAGTATGGACAGGGCTTCAGGAGAGACCCAGTACTTC
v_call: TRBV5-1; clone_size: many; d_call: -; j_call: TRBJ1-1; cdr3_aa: CASSLEGIEAFF; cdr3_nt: TGCGCCAGCAGCTTGGAGGGGATTGAAGCTTTCTTT
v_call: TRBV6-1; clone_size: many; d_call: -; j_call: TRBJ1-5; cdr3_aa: CASSETRRENQPQHF; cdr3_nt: TGTGCCAGCAGTGAAACGAGGCGAGAGAATCAGCCCCAGCATTTT
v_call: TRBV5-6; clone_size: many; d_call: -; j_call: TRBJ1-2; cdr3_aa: CASSASQPGHHYGYTF; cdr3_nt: TGTGCCAGCAGCGCCTCCCAACCGGGACACCACTATGGCTACACCTTC
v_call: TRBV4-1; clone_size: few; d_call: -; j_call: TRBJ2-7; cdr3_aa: CASSQEQGRNYEQYF; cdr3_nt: TGCGCCAGCAGCCAAGAACAGGGGAGGAATTACGAGCAGTACTTC
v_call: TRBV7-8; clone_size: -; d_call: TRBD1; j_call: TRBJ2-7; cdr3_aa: CASSLTGVPSYEQYF; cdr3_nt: TGTGCCAGCAGCCTGACAGGGGTTCCCTCCTACGAGCAGTACTTC
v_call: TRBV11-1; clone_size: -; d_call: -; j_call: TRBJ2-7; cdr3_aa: CASSLTDYEQYF; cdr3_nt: TGTGCCAGCAGCTTAACAGACTACGAGCAGTACTTC
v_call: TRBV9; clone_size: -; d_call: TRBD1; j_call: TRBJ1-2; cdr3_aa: CASSDRDSHYGYTF; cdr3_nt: TGTGCCAGCAGCGATCGGGACAGCCACTATGGCTACACCTTC
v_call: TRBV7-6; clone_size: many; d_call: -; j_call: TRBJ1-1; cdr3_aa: CASSLAEGRGEAFF; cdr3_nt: TGTGCCAGCAGCTTAGCGGAGGGACGGGGAGAAGCTTTCTTT
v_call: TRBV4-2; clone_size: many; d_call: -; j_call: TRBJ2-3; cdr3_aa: CASSQDVAETQYF; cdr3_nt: TGTGCCAGCAGCCAAGATGTAGCGGAGACGCAGTATTTT
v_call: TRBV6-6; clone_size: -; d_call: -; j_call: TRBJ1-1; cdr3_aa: CASSYTGQEAFF; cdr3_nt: TGTGCCAGCAGTTACACTGGACAGGAAGCTTTCTTT
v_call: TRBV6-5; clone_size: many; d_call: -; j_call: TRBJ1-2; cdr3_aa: CASNKAGSANYGYTF; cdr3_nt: TGTGCCAGCAACAAGGCGGGTAGTGCTAACTATGGCTACACCTTC
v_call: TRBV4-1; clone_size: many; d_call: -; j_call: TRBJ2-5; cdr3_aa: CASSQYDRYEETQYF; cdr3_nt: TGCGCCAGCAGCCAGTACGACAGGTACGAAGAGACCCAGTACTTC
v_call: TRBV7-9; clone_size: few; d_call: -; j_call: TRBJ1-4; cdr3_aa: CASSSNEGQYYEKLFF; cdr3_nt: TGTGCCAGCAGCTCTAACGAGGGACAATACTACGAAAAACTGTTTTTT
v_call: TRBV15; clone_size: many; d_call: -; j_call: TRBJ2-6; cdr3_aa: CATSRDRSGANVLTF; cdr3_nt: TGTGCCACCAGCAGAGATCGCTCTGGGGCCAACGTCCTGACTTTC
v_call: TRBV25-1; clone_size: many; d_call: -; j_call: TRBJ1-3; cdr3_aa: CASRKTGLSGNTIYF; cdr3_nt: TGTGCCAGCAGAAAGACAGGCCTCTCTGGAAACACCATATATTTT
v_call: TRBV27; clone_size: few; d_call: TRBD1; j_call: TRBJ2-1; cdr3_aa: CASRSGQGSYNEQFF; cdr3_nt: TGTGCCAGCAGATCGGGACAGGGCTCCTACAATGAGCAGTTCTTC
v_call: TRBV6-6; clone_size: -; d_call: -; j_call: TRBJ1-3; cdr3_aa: CASSPGDSGNTIYF; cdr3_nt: TGTGCCAGCAGCCCCGGGGACTCTGGAAACACCATATATTTT
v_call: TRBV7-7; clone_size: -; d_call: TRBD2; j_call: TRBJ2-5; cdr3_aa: CASSLGSSGSETQYF; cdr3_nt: TGTGCTAGCAGCTTAGGGTCAAGCGGGAGTGAGACCCAGTACTTC
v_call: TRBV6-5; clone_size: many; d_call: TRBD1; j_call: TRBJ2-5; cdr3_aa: CASSYRDRDETQYF; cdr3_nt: TGTGCCAGCAGTTACCGGGACAGGGATGAGACCCAGTACTTC
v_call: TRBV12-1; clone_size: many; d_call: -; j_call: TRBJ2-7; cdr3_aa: CASSFDKRDRGYSDPYEQYF; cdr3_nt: TGTGCCAGCAGCTTTGATAAACGGGACAGGGGGTATTCGGATCCCTACGAGCAGTACTTC
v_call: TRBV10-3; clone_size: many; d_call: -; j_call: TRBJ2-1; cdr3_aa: CAISDPAGPNNEQFF; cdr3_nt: TGTGCCATCAGTGATCCGGCGGGGCCCAACAATGAGCAGTTCTTC
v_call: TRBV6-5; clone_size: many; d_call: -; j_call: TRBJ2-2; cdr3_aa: CASSYSRTTTGELFF; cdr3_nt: TGTGCCAGCAGTTACTCGAGGACTACCACCGGGGAGCTGTTTTTT
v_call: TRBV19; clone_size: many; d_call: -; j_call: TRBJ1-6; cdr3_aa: CASSRSRTVENSPLHF; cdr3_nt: TGTGCCAGTAGTAGGTCGAGGACAGTAGAAAATTCACCCCTCCACTTT
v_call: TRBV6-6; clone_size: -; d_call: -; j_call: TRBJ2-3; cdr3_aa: CASSYGAGRADTQYF; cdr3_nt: TGTGCCAGCAGTTACGGAGCGGGCCGAGCGGATACGCAGTATTTT
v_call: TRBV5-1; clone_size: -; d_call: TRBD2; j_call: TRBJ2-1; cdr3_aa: CASSLQAGGFGEQFF; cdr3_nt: TGCGCCAGCAGCTTACAAGCGGGGGGCTTCGGGGAGCAGTTCTTC
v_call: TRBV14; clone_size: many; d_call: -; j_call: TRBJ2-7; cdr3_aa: CASSPLARNEQYF; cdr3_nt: TGTGCCAGCAGCCCCTTGGCGCGGAACGAGCAGTACTTC
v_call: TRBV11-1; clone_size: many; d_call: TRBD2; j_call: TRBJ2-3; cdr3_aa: CASSLTAGGPSDTQYF; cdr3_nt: TGTGCCAGCAGCTTAACAGCGGGAGGGCCGTCAGATACGCAGTATTTT
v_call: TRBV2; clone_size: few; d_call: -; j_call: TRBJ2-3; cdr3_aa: CASSEGGTSTDTQYF; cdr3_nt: TGTGCCAGCAGTGAAGGGGGCACTAGCACAGATACGCAGTATTTT
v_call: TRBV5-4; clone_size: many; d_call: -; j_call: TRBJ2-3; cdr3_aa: CASSLLSGTDTQYF; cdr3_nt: TGTGCCAGCAGCTTGCTCTCGGGCACAGATACGCAGTATTTT
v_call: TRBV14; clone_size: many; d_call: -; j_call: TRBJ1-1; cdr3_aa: CASSHYGEWTEAFF; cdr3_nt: TGTGCCAGCAGCCACTACGGGGAGTGGACTGAAGCTTTCTTT
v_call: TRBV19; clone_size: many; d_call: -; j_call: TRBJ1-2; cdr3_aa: CASSTSGGTNYGYTF; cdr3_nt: TGTGCCAGTAGTACCTCGGGGGGGACTAACTATGGCTACACCTTC
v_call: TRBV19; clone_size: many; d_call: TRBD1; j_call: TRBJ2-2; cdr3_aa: CASSGTGGTGELFF; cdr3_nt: TGTGCCAGTAGTGGGACAGGGGGCACCGGGGAGCTGTTTTTT